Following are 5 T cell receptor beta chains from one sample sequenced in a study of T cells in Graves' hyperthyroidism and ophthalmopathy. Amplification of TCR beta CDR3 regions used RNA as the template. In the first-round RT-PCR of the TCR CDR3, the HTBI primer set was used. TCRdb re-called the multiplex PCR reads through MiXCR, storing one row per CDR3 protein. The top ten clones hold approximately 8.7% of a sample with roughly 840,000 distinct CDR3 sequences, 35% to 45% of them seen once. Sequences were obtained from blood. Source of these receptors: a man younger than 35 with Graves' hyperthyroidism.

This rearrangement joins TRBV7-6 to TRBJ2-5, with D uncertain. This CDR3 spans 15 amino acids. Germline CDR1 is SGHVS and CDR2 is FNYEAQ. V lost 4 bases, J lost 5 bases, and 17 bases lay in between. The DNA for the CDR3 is TGTGCCAGCAGCTCCCGACAACGGAGTCCCGAGACCCAGTACTTC. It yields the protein CASSSRQRSPETQYF.

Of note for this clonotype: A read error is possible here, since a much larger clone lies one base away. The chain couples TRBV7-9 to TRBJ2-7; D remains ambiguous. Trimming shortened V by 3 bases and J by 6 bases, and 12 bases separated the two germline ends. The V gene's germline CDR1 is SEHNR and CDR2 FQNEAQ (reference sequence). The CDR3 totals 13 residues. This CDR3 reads CASSFVAGSEQYF. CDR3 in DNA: TGTGCCAGCAGCTTCGTGGCAGGTAGCGAGCAGTACTTC.

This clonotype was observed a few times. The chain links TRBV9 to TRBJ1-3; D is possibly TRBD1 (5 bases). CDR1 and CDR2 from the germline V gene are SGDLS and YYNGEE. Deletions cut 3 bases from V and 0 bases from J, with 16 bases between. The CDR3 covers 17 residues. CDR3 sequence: CASSAGRGRNSGNTIYF. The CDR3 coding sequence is TGTGCCAGCAGCGCCGGCCGGGGGAGGAACTCTGGAAACACCATATATTTT.

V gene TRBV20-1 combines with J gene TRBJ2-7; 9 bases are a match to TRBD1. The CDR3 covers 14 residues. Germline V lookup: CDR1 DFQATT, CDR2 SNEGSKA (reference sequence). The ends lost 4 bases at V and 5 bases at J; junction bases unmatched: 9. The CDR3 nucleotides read TGCAGTGCTAAGACCGGGACAGGGTTCAACGAGCAGTACTTC. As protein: CSAKTGTGFNEQYF.

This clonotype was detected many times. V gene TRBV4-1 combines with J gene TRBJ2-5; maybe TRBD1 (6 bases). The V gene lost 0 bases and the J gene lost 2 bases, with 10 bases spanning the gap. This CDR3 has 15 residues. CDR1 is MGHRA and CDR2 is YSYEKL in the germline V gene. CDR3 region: CASSQDRGLQETQYF. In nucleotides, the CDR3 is TGCGCCAGCAGCCAAGACAGGGGTTTACAAGAGACCCAGTACTTC.